A selection of T cell receptor beta chains follows, all from one sample in a study of T cell responses to AZD1222 COVID-19 vaccine. Profiled with immunoSEQ multiplex PCR; TCRdb holds only in-frame clones, not every one. The sample has approximately 110,000 clones, about 90% seen once; the top ten hold approximately 5%. Sample: peripheral blood, taken on day 0 of AZD1222 vaccination. Every receptor here comes from an adult in good health. The conserved cysteine and the conserved F or W are not part of the CDR3 here.

v_call cdr3_length cdr3_aa
TRBV7-3 10 ASSFPGREQY
TRBV27 13 ASSFGGRGRGEQY
TRBV6-5 13 ASRPGQATNYGYT
TRBV30 12 AWTAGQTNEKLF
TRBV30 12 AWSFTTGGNTIY
TRBV29-1 12 SVLDWKIKNIQY
TRBV30 13 AWSKRSSFQETQY
TRBV7-9 10 ASSLDNQPQH
TRBV9 12 ASSAEASGNIQY
TRBV28 10 ASQASNTEAF
TRBV7-2 14 ASSLVDSKYQETQY
TRBV6-5 11 ASRPPSGNTIY
TRBV6-2/TRBV6-3 13 ASSYDRNPNYGYT
TRBV28 11 ASRSQTYNEQF
TRBV19 15 ASSMLRTGVGANVLT
TRBV6-2/TRBV6-3 11 ASSSQSQETQY
TRBV19 14 ASSSSGTGGGSPLH
TRBV18 13 ASSPDLQGSEKLF
TRBV6-4 13 ASSDSSSGANVLT
TRBV19 10 ASGDRVYGYT
TRBV7-2 12 ASSSSGGGQPQH
TRBV19 9 ASVMSDTQY
TRBV9 13 ASSPPVNGRETQY
TRBV27 14 ASSLFERGASGELF
TRBV27 15 ASSPNPGFGLLSPQH
TRBV15 10 ATRGTNEKLF
TRBV6-5 12 ASSRDRGDYGYT
TRBV19 12 ASSPMYRAGELF
TRBV3-1/TRBV3-2 12 ASSQEGLRIGYT
TRBV2 13 ASSEKVGRVETQY
TRBV4-1 11 ASSQDGSYEQY
TRBV3-1/TRBV3-2 14 ASSQDLGTGTSPLH
TRBV7-2 11 ASSLEGANTQY
TRBV18 15 ASSETGTGTGAGELF
TRBV19 11 ASRGPPGETQY
TRBV12-3/TRBV12-4 7 SPLRGLH
TRBV12-3/TRBV12-4 10 ASTPGTGGYT
TRBV9 15 ASSAPAAGWGTDTQY
TRBV7-2 11 ASNLQGTYEQY
TRBV9 13 ASSVDWTWDSPLH
TRBV9 11 ASSGTANTEAF
TRBV7-2 15 ASSPRGPYGYNQPQH
TRBV27 10 ASKTENSPLH
TRBV11-1 13 ASSPGWASGHEQY
TRBV2 12 ASSEGERNYGYT
TRBV7-6 6 ATKSAF
TRBV7-7 19 ASSPDPRAGRDITSGNTIY
TRBV10-3 14 AIRPGQADSGNTIY
TRBV13 13 ASSLWGAGNSPLH
TRBV4-3 14 ASSQEGWGAGYEQY
TRBV9 14 ASSVDGGGINEKLF
TRBV2 10 AGGGTRNEQF
TRBV28 10 ASSTSVPAQY